This is a list of T cell receptor beta chains from one sample in a study of T-cell reconstitution after alpha-beta-depleted transplantation in children. In TCRdb, the PCR reads were re-called with MiXCR into one record per CDR3 protein. The sample carries a few hundred thousand distinct CDR3 sequences, approximately 20% recorded once. The sample here was PBMCs, mostly from graft donor cells, taken 180 days after TCRalphabeta/CD19-depleted stem cell transplant. The receptors stem from a male patient between 5 and 17 years old who had a stem cell transplant for acute lymphoblastic leukemia, so the T cells may come from the graft donor. CDR3s leave out the opening cysteine and the closing phenylalanine or tryptophan.

V	J	length	CDR3
TRBV5-6	TRBJ2-5	14	ASSIPTGQGQETQY
TRBV4-1	TRBJ2-7	12	ASSQDLRIYEQY
TRBV29-1	TRBJ1-5	11	SVMTRRDQPQH
TRBV20-1	TRBJ2-5	18	SARAYLGLAGGPVPETQY
TRBV7-3	TRBJ2-2	10	ASSLEDGELF
TRBV5-6	TRBJ1-6	14	ASSLGSVGNGSPLH
TRBV24-1	TRBJ2-5	13	ATSDPRQVQETQY
TRBV28	TRBJ2-1	14	ASRTLSGRTYNEQF
TRBV4-1	TRBJ2-1	14	ASRATLAGRYNEQF
TRBV7-3	TRBJ2-1	13	ASSQGLAVTNEQF
TRBV7-9	TRBJ1-1	10	ASSSGKYEAF
TRBV3-1	TRBJ2-7	15	ASSQESPNRTTYEQY
TRBV7-7	TRBJ2-1	13	ASSLGVNSYNEQF
TRBV20-1	TRBJ2-1	15	SARVDWTPSSYNEQF
TRBV12-3/TRBV12-4	TRBJ2-2	13	ASNPLGRGTGELF
TRBV7-9	TRBJ2-5	12	ASSLVQDQETQY
TRBV7-2	TRBJ2-7	13	ASSLSVGSSYEQY
TRBV4-1	TRBJ2-1	15	ASSQDHIGNTYNEQF
TRBV27	TRBJ2-7	13	ASSLSYGRDYEQY
TRBV6-5	TRBJ2-1	11	ASSYPGENEQF
TRBV5-1	TRBJ2-3	10	ASSSSKDTQY
TRBV7-2	TRBJ2-1	12	ASSLSTGRNEQF
TRBV5-1	TRBJ1-1	12	ASSFEGVNTEAF
TRBV4-2	TRBJ1-2	13	ASSQPTVWDYGYT
TRBV11-2	TRBJ2-5	19	ASSFYRLRDTPGRKQETQY
TRBV11-2	TRBJ2-2	15	ASSPQTSGRAPGELF
TRBV5-6	TRBJ2-6	16	ASSLSRGGISGANVLT
TRBV12-3/TRBV12-4	TRBJ2-7	20	ASSFLSGGIPSLAGGEYEQY
TRBV5-1	TRBJ2-7	13	ASSLVKGARNEQY
TRBV20-1	TRBJ2-7	11	SAGKGVLREQY
TRBV7-2	TRBJ2-6	15	ASSLGQGAPGANVLT
TRBV10-1	TRBJ2-1	15	ASSEKLAGGSYNEQF
TRBV6-1	TRBJ1-1	11	ASTDRFNTEAF
TRBV27	TRBJ2-4	13	ASGDSPLGKNIQY
TRBV12-3/TRBV12-4	TRBJ1-5	13	ASSLDGRGGQPQH
TRBV5-1	TRBJ2-7	11	ASSWTFTYEQY
TRBV5-1	TRBJ1-1	13	ASSLNQQPWGEAF
TRBV9	TRBJ2-3	14	ASSAVGGDGTDTQY
TRBV6-5	TRBJ2-7	11	ASSLQSRYEQY
TRBV15	TRBJ1-2	16	ATSGSPGQIFANYGYT
TRBV6-5	TRBJ2-2	16	ASSYSTRSSEGTGELF
TRBV5-1	TRBJ2-7	13	ASTKSGRATYEQY
TRBV11-2	TRBJ2-5	14	ASRQRQGAPIETQY
TRBV7-3	TRBJ1-2	13	ASSLVETGYYGYT
TRBV14	TRBJ2-6	15	ASSLTGLRRGANVLT
TRBV12-3/TRBV12-4	TRBJ2-1	14	ASSLEGGAGYNEQF
TRBV5-1	TRBJ2-7	13	ASSSDPGQGLNQY
TRBV4-1	TRBJ2-1	16	ASSQEGPPGSSYNEQF
TRBV9	TRBJ2-7	13	ASSAGLADSYEQY
TRBV12-3/TRBV12-4	TRBJ2-7	12	ASSLRRATYEQY
TRBV5-1	TRBJ1-1	12	ASSAGQANTEAF
TRBV11-1	TRBJ2-1	16	ASSKSTSGGGGYNEQF
TRBV5-1	TRBJ2-2	13	ASSLVSGKTGELF
TRBV12-3/TRBV12-4	TRBJ1-1	11	ASIPPGAFEAF